What follows are 22 T cell receptor beta chains derived from one specimen sequenced in a study of cytomegalovirus exposure and HLA in healthy donors. Vbeta (60) and Jbeta (13) primers were used in the PCR. Libraries were prepared by immunoSEQ multiplex PCR; TCRdb keeps only in-frame clonotypes and omits some of them. The sample totals approximately 45,000 clones. Material: PBMCs. The receptors here all came from a male donor in good health and CMV-seronegative.

The chain has TRBV6-6 and TRBJ1-4; perhaps TRBD1 as D (5 bases). The germline V gene has CDR1 MNHNY and CDR2 SVGAGI (reference sequence). The CDR3 has 12 residues. With 7 bases removed from V and 12 bases from J, the gap between germline ends came to 15 bases. CDR3 in DNA: TGTGCCAGCACTGTCGGGGGAGAAGAACTGTTTTTT. It is translated as CASTVGGEELFF.

The V and J genes are TRBV11-2 and TRBJ2-7, with D perhaps TRBD2 (6 bases). This CDR3 has 12 amino acids. V lost 6 bases to trimming and J lost 7 bases, with 13 bases between them. Germline CDR1 is SGHAT and CDR2 is FQNNGV. The CDR3 DNA reads as TGTGCCAGCAGAATAGTTGGGGGGGAGCAGTACTTC. Translation: CASRIVGGEQYF.

The chain recombines TRBV5-1 with TRBJ2-1, with TRBD2 as a possible D gene (5 bases). The ends were cut back, 1 base at V and 10 bases at J, with 15 bases in the middle. The CDR3 sequence is 14 residues long. The germline V gene encodes CDR1 SGHRS and CDR2 YFSETQ. CDR3 bases: TGCGCCAGCAGCTTGTTTGAGGGAGTGGGAGAGCAGTTCTTC. It codes for CASSLFEGVGEQFF.

This chain links TRBV27 with TRBJ2-3; maybe TRBD1 (6 bases). V gave up 7 bases and J gave up 1 base, with 12 bases separating them. CDR3 length equals 14 residues. Looked up from germline, CDR1 is MNHEY and CDR2 is SMNVEV (reference sequence). CDR3 bases: TGTGCCAGCAAGTCCAGGGGAGGCACAGATACGCAGTATTTT. This codes for CASKSRGGTDTQYF.

The rearrangement uses TRBV5-1 and TRBJ2-7; 9 bases line up with TRBD1. This CDR3 has 14 residues. Germline V gives CDR1 SGHRS, CDR2 YFSETQ. With V trimmed by 1 base and J by 7 bases, 6 bases remained unmatched. CDR3 sequence (DNA): TGCGCCAGCAGCTTGATTCGGACAGGGGCAGAGCAGTACTTC. It codes for CASSLIRTGAEQYF. The whole variable domain, remainder taken from reference TRBV5-1 and TRBJ2-7, is KAGVTQTPRYLIKTRGQQVTLSCSPISGHRSVSWYQQTPGQGLQFLFEYFSETQRNKGNFPGRFSGRQFSNSRSEMNVSTLELGDSALYLCASSLIRTGAEQYFGPGTRLTVT.

CDR3 sequence reads: CSVPLTGRIYNEQFF. CDR3 bases: TGCAGCGTCCCTTTGACAGGCAGGATCTACAATGAGCAGTTCTTC. V and J are TRBV29-1 and TRBJ2-1; maybe TRBD1 (6 bases). The germline V gene encodes CDR1 SQVTM and CDR2 ANQGSEA. The V gene lost 6 bases and the J gene lost 3 bases, with 18 bases spanning the gap. This CDR3 comprises 15 residues.

This chain uses TRBV9 with TRBJ2-1; no firm D call. Trimming removed 0 bases at V and 6 bases at J, with 7 bases between. CDR3 size: 13 residues. From germline, CDR1 is SGDLS and CDR2 YYNGEE. CDR3: CASSVDDFNEQFF. CDR3 bases: TGTGCCAGCAGCGTAGATGACTTCAATGAGCAGTTCTTC.

The chain joins TRBV7-2 to TRBJ2-7, with 13 bases fitting TRBD2. The CDR3 covers 18 residues. Per the germline V gene, CDR1 is SGHTA and CDR2 is FQGNSA. J gave up 0 bases and V 2 bases, and 7 bases lay outside the gene matches. CDR3: CASSLSGLAGVYSYEQYF. Here the CDR3 DNA reads TGTGCCAGCAGCTTAAGCGGACTAGCGGGAGTCTACTCCTACGAGCAGTACTTC.

The chain has TRBV7-2 and TRBJ2-7, with 10 bases lining up with TRBD2. CDR3 length: 14 amino acids. Germline values: CDR1 SGHTA, CDR2 FQGNSA. The junction had 5 bases not matched to a gene; V was cut back by 7 bases and J by 2 bases. The CDR3 region is CASTSGRGPYEQYF. As DNA, the CDR3 is TGTGCCAGCACCAGCGGGAGGGGACCCTACGAGCAGTACTTC.

J is TRBJ2-5 and V is TRBV18, with 10 positions matching TRBD1. Germline V lookup: CDR1 KGHSH, CDR2 LQKENI. The CDR3 sequence is 14 residues long. With 4 bases clipped from V and 11 bases from J, the junction kept 10 bases outside the gene matches. This CDR3 reads CASSLTGTGVEQYF. The CDR3 DNA reads TGTGCCAGCTCACTAACCGGGACAGGGGTAGAGCAGTACTTC.

The chain has TRBV18 and TRBJ2-5, with D perhaps matching TRBD1 (5 bases). The V end was cut by 3 bases, the J end by 4 bases, with 9 bases between. Germline assignment: CDR1 KGHSH and CDR2 LQKENI. The CDR3 sequence is 13 residues long. The DNA for the CDR3 is TGTGCCAGCTCACCCGGACAAGGAGAGACCCAGTACTTC. It is translated as CASSPGQGETQYF.

The chain joins TRBV30 to TRBJ2-2, with 9 bases fitting TRBD1. Germline lookup yields CDR1 GTSNPN and CDR2 SVGIG (reference sequence). Trimming at V came to 3 bases and at J to 7 bases, leaving 9 bases not matched to a gene. CDR3 size: 15 residues. CDR3 in amino acids: CAWSYAGTGLGELFF. The CDR3 DNA follows: TGTGCCTGGAGCTATGCCGGGACAGGGCTCGGGGAGCTGTTTTTT.

V usage is TRBV7-3 and J usage is TRBJ2-1, with 7 bases that match TRBD2. The germline gives CDR1 SGHTA, CDR2 FQGTGA. This CDR3 comprises 15 residues. The V segment lost 4 bases and the J segment 2 bases; nucleotides outside the gene matches: 5. The CDR3 sequence is CASSWTRGTYNEQFF. The CDR3 coding sequence is TGTGCCAGCAGCTGGACTAGGGGCACCTACAATGAGCAGTTCTTC. Filled out from reference TRBV7-3 and TRBJ2-1, the complete variable domain reads GAGVSQTPSNKVTEKGKYVELRCDPISGHTALYWYRQSLGQGPEFLIYFQGTGAADDSGLPNDRFFAVRPEGSVSTLKIQRTERGDSAVYLCASSWTRGTYNEQFFGPGTRLTVL.

This chain joins TRBV6-1 and TRBJ2-7; D is undetermined. Germline V lookup: CDR1 MNHNS, CDR2 SASEGT. V lost 6 bases, J lost 0 bases, and 15 bases lay in between. This CDR3 has 15 residues. This CDR3 reads CASSPYERPSYEQYF. The CDR3 DNA reads as TGTGCCAGCAGCCCCTACGAGCGTCCCTCCTACGAGCAGTACTTC.

The CDR3 DNA follows: TGTGCCAGCAGCTTTGAGCCACAAGAGACCCAGTACTTC. Amino acid sequence: CASSFEPQETQYF. This sequence joins TRBV7-9 and TRBJ2-5, with D hard to call. V dropped 3 bases and J dropped 2 bases, with 7 bases sitting between them. The CDR3 consists of 13 residues. CDR1 is SEHNR, CDR2 FQNEAQ, per germline (reference sequence). The full variable domain, completed using reference TRBV7-9 and TRBJ2-5, is DTGVSQNPRHKITKRGQNVTFRCDPISEHNRLYWYRQTLGQGPEFLTYFQNEAQLEKSRLLSDRFSAERPKGSFSTLEIQRTEQGDSAMYLCASSFEPQETQYFGPGTRLLVL.

The J gene is TRBJ2-5, the V gene TRBV4-2; 8 bases fit TRBD2. The CDR3 contains 17 residues. Germline trimming cut 2 bases from V and 0 bases from J; bases unmatched to any gene: 8. Per the germline V gene, CDR1 is LGHNA and CDR2 is YNFKEQ. The CDR3 DNA sequence: TGTGCCAGCAGCCAACACCGACTAGCGAGCTACCAAGAGACCCAGTACTTC. Amino acids: CASSQHRLASYQETQYF.

This chain joins TRBV28 and TRBJ2-7; D is possibly TRBD2 (6 bases). CDR1 is MDHEN, CDR2 SYDVKM, per germline. V was shortened by 6 bases and J by 0 bases, with 12 bases between the two germline ends. The CDR3 is 14 amino acids. The CDR3 bases are TGTGCCAGCAGCGAGGCGGGGCCCTCCTACGAGCAGTACTTC. Translation gives CASSEAGPSYEQYF.

The DNA of the CDR3 is TGCGCCAGCAGCATGACCGGAGCTCCGAGTCAGCCCCAGCATTTT. It is translated as CASSMTGAPSQPQHF. The J gene is TRBJ1-5, the V gene TRBV5-1; D gene uncertain. The CDR3 spans 15 residues. V lost 4 bases, J lost 6 bases, and 17 bases lay in between. The germline V gene has CDR1 SGHRS and CDR2 YFSETQ. Based on the CDR3 plus reference TRBV5-1 and TRBJ1-5, the full variable domain is KAGVTQTPRYLIKTRGQQVTLSCSPISGHRSVSWYQQTPGQGLQFLFEYFSETQRNKGNFPGRFSGRQFSNSRSEMNVSTLELGDSALYLCASSMTGAPSQPQHFGDGTRLSIL.

This rearrangement joins TRBV5-4 to TRBJ1-4; D remains ambiguous. The CDR3 sequence is 14 residues long. Looked up from germline, CDR1 is SGHNT and CDR2 is YYREEE (reference sequence). The ends were cut back, 0 bases at V and 7 bases at J, with 10 bases in the middle. The CDR3: CASSLDTGSEKLFF. The CDR3 DNA reads TGTGCCAGCAGCTTGGACACGGGGAGTGAAAAACTGTTTTTT. Supplemented by reference TRBV5-4 and TRBJ1-4, the full variable domain reads ETGVTQSPTHLIKTRGQQVTLRCSSQSGHNTVSWYQQALGQGPQFIFQYYREEENGRGNFPPRFSGLQFPNYSSELNVNALELDDSALYLCASSLDTGSEKLFFGSGTQLSVL.

The chain employs TRBV19 and TRBJ1-2; TRBD1 is a possible D gene (6 bases). Per germline, CDR1 LNHDA and CDR2 SQIVND (reference sequence). The ends were cut back, 7 bases at V and 3 bases at J, with 9 bases in the middle. The CDR3 totals 12 residues. The CDR3: CASKNRDYGYTF. In DNA form, the CDR3 reads TGTGCCAGTAAGAACAGGGACTATGGCTACACCTTC.

This sequence joins TRBV18 and TRBJ2-3, with D perhaps matching TRBD1 (5 bases). The CDR3 loop spans 14 amino acids. Trimming took off 0 bases at V and 4 bases at J, with 8 bases between the two ends. In germline, CDR1 is KGHSH, CDR2 LQKENI. For the CDR3, the DNA is TGTGCCAGCTCACCACCGACAGTTGCAGATACGCAGTATTTT. This sequence encodes CASSPPTVADTQYF. The full variable domain, completed using reference TRBV18 and TRBJ2-3, is NAGVMQNPRHLVRRRGQEARLRCSPMKGHSHVYWYRQLPEEGLKFMVYLQKENIIDESGMPKERFSAEFPKEGPSILRIQQVVRGDSAAYFCASSPPTVADTQYFGPGTRLTVL.

This chain links TRBV29-1 with TRBJ1-1; no clear D gene. V dropped 7 bases and J dropped 3 bases, with 12 bases sitting between them. Germline values: CDR1 SQVTM, CDR2 ANQGSEA. The CDR3 is 12 amino acids. CDR3 residues: CSGTPADTEAFF. The CDR3, as DNA: TGCAGCGGAACCCCTGCGGACACTGAAGCTTTCTTT.